Reported below is one T cell receptor beta chain. This clone was picked up one time. Its antigen target is currently unknown. Base qualities are not at hand, and no much larger clone is one base apart. These data originate in a study of cytomegalovirus exposure and HLA in healthy donors (dated by TCRdb to the late 2010s). For context, the study as a whole: According to a later analysis, one platform produced both the roughly 120 validation repertoires and the 670 or so repertoires of the first cohort. The study aimed to test whether signatures of past pathogen exposure could be identified by cataloging public T cell receptors. Along with the approximately 600-subject first cohort, a separate validation cohort of over a hundred different subjects was used. To predict cytomegalovirus infection status, the study combined high-throughput TCR immunosequencing, statistical association of individual TCRs with disease status, and machine learning. Overall study results and their limits: Cytomegalovirus status was reported to be diagnosed by the classifier with high specificity and sensitivity in both the original and validation cohorts. A few of the identified cytomegalovirus-associated TCR beta chains were confirmed in vitro to be specific for cytomegalovirus antigens. The authors suggested that the approach could potentially be extended to other disease states and immunological phenotypes. A later analysis lacked HLA typing for the validation cohort, so it scored co-occurrence in that cohort across all 110 or so repertoires. While some public TCRs were present in many individuals, most TCR sequences turned up only very rarely across donors. The study listed approximately 150 TCR beta chains as associated with cytomegalovirus. Of the cluster scores, approximately 95% were above 0 in a later analysis, which found that TCRs clustered in the first cohort also tended to co-occur in the 110 or so validation repertoires.

Separate from the approximately 700-subject first cohort, the validation cohort of 95 to 150 subjects was the group to which the donors belonged. Library construction relied on the immunoSEQ multiplex PCR assay. The authors' pipeline ran thus. To diagnose cytomegalovirus status from the catalog of TCR beta chain sequences, a statistical classification framework was built. TCRdb stores this immuneACCESS table with in-frame sequences only. Part of the clones is absent; in the studies checked, under half of the shortfall reflects unresolved V genes, and no reason is known for the rest. The V and J calls and clone size were taken over from that table, and D and trimming were inferred from the DNA. This sample is represented by roughly 150,000 clones; about nine tenths of them were singletons. 10% to 13% of the sample lies in the top ten. Taken from the germline V gene (reference sequence), the CDR1 and CDR2 loops are SEHNR and FQNEAQ. The cysteine opens and the phenylalanine closes a CDR3 of 17 amino acids. Only the CDR3 DNA stays, 51 bases, in frame from base 1. V lost 2 bases and J lost 5 bases, and the count of bases not matched to a germline gene is 12.

The receptor chain draws on TRBV7-9 and TRBJ2-3; 8 central bases correspond to TRBD2. This TCR was sampled from a woman aged 18-35 years in good health and CMV-seropositive. What was sequenced was PBMCs. CDR3 region: CASSLRGSGSSGDTQYF. The nucleotide sequence is given as TGTGCCAGCAGCTTAAGGGGAAGCGGGAGTAGTGGAGATACGCAGTATTTT.